This T cell receptor (beta chain) was sequenced in a study of human T cells and chemical hapten exposure. Using its own MiXCR run on the RACE reads, TCRdb lists one record per CDR3 protein. The sample yields some 250,000 distinct CDR3 sequences, roughly 7.7% seen once. The time point is: pre-sensitization, week 0. Treatment denoted: therapeutic diphenylcyclopropenone sensitization with weekly scalp DPC. V lost 2 bases to trimming and J lost 2 bases, with 13 bases between them. CDR3 length equals 15 residues. The clonotype comes from a man between 18 and 35 years old with alopecia areata. Some clones in this sample may be carry-over from other donors' samples. This chain connects TRBV12-3 or TRBV12-4 to TRBJ2-7; D is unresolved. The sequencing here drew on whole blood, taken in connection with sensitization to the hapten diphenylcyclopropenone (DPC). This CDR3 is CASSLLSVSPYEQYF. CDR3 bases: TGTGCCAGCAGTTTATTGTCAGTCAGTCCCTACGAGCAGTACTTC.